Shown below are 12 T cell receptor beta chains from a single sample sequenced in a study of T-cell reconstitution after alpha-beta-depleted transplantation in children. The TCRbeta library was prepared with unique molecular identifiers. TCRdb reprocessed the PCR reads with MiXCR, giving one entry per CDR3 protein. The repertoire holds fewer than 700,000 distinct CDR3 sequences, with 23% as singletons. The sample here was PBMCs, mostly from graft donor cells, taken 360 days after TCRalphabeta/CD19-depleted stem cell transplant. These receptors all stem from a boy younger than two who had a stem cell transplant for acute myeloid leukemia, so the T cells may come from the graft donor.

This clonotype was seen more than once but under ten times. The chain combines TRBV28 with TRBJ1-5; no clear D gene. Between the trimmed V and J ends, which lost 5 bases and 7 bases, there was a span of 15 bases. CDR3 size: 14 residues. Germline assignment: CDR1 MDHEN and CDR2 SYDVKM. The DNA of the CDR3 is TGTGCCAGCAGTGGTAGGCACGGGAGGCAGCCCCAGCATTTT. Translating it yields CASSGRHGRQPQHF.

The chain recombines TRBV20-1 with TRBJ2-3; TRBD2 aligns across 7 bases. The CDR3 runs to 15 residues. V was clipped by 3 bases and J by 2 bases; unmatched bases: 8. Germline V gene sequence: CDR1 DFQATT, CDR2 SNEGSKA (reference sequence). CDR3 bases: TGCAGTGCTAGCTTCGGGGGGTTCGACACAGATACGCAGTATTTT. Translated: CSASFGGFDTDTQYF.

The rearrangement uses TRBV20-1 and TRBJ2-1; no definite D call. V was pared by 6 bases and J by 5 bases, with 20 bases between. The CDR3 is 15 amino acids. Germline V gives CDR1 DFQATT, CDR2 SNEGSKA (reference sequence). The CDR3 DNA sequence: TGCAGTGCCCCGGAAGGGAACCCCTTCAACAATGAGCAGTTCTTC. Protein: CSAPEGNPFNNEQFF.

This clonotype was observed a handful of times. The rearrangement links TRBV20-1 to TRBJ1-5; perhaps TRBD1 as D (5 bases). Deletions cut 1 base from V and 3 bases from J, with 13 bases between. This CDR3 is built from 15 residues. From germline, CDR1 is DFQATT and CDR2 SNEGSKA (reference sequence). The CDR3 reads CSARVLSGLNQPQHF. The CDR3 DNA is TGCAGTGCTAGAGTTTTATCAGGGCTCAATCAGCCCCAGCATTTT.

This rearrangement joins TRBV15 to TRBJ2-3, with D perhaps assigned TRBD1 or TRBD2 (5 bases each). The length of the CDR3 is 16 residues. V was cut by 1 base and J by 1 base, with 12 bases left in between. CDR1 is LNHNV and CDR2 is YYDKDF in the germline V gene (reference sequence). In DNA form, the CDR3 reads TGTGCCACCAGCAGAGGAGGGGAGATAGGCACAGATACGCAGTATTTT. This sequence encodes CATSRGGEIGTDTQYF.

Comment on this clonotype: A clone one base away is much larger, so this may be a read error. The gene calls are TRBV29-1 and TRBJ2-1, with D uncertain. Deletions cut 8 bases from V and 0 bases from J, with 14 bases between. The CDR3 spans 14 residues. Germline loops: CDR1 SQVTM, CDR2 ANQGSEA. This chain's CDR3 is CSTQITGSYNEQFF. The CDR3 DNA is TGCAGCACACAAATTACGGGCTCCTACAATGAGCAGTTCTTC.

This clonotype was observed a few times. V and J are TRBV20-1 and TRBJ2-7; D might be TRBD2 (6 bases). The CDR3 spans 14 residues. Germline V lookup: CDR1 DFQATT, CDR2 SNEGSKA (reference sequence). The V gene lost 3 bases and the J gene lost 7 bases, with 19 bases spanning the gap. CDR3 sequence: CSASRRLVMGEQYF. The CDR3, as DNA: TGCAGTGCTAGCCGCCGACTAGTGATGGGGGAGCAGTACTTC.

This chain connects TRBV19 to TRBJ2-1; D unclear. The length of the CDR3 is 15 residues. Trimming took 1 base from V and 4 from J, leaving 11 bases between them. Germline CDR1 reads LNHDA; CDR2 reads SQIVND (reference sequence). This CDR3 reads CASSIVTEGYNEQFF. In DNA form, the CDR3 reads TGTGCCAGTAGTATAGTCACAGAAGGATACAATGAGCAGTTCTTC.

The rearrangement uses TRBV3-1 and TRBJ2-3, with a weak D call TRBD2 (5 bases). In germline, CDR1 is LGHDT, CDR2 YNNKEL (reference sequence). The V end was cut by 4 bases, the J end by 2 bases, with 13 bases between. The CDR3 extends over 15 amino acids. The CDR3 sequence: CASSPDSRHTDTQYF. The CDR3 nucleotides read TGTGCCAGCAGCCCGGACTCTCGACACACAGATACGCAGTATTTT.

V and J are TRBV7-2 and TRBJ2-5, with 7 bases identical to TRBD1. The V gene end was trimmed by 5 bases and the J gene end by 10 bases; junction bases not matched to a gene: 19. This CDR3 is 16 amino acids long. CDR1 and CDR2 (germline): SGHTA, FQGNSA. Here the CDR3 DNA reads TGTGCCAGCAGCGAAACACGGGACAGCGACAAGAGAAACCAGTACTTC. This encodes CASSETRDSDKRNQYF.

The chain has TRBV7-2 and TRBJ2-2; TRBD2 agrees at 10 bases. The germline V gene has CDR1 SGHTA and CDR2 FQGNSA. Losses at the gene ends were 4 bases for V and 4 bases for J; bases not matched to a gene: 3. The length of the CDR3 is 15 residues. CDR3 protein: CASSSRTSGTGELFF. The CDR3 region has the DNA TGTGCCAGCAGCTCCCGGACTAGCGGCACCGGGGAGCTGTTTTTT.

This clonotype was observed many times. This chain joins TRBV28 and TRBJ2-7, with 8 positions matching TRBD2. Losses at the gene ends were 3 bases for V and 6 bases for J; bases not matched to a gene: 7. CDR1 and CDR2 (germline): MDHEN, SYDVKM. The CDR3 is 14 residues long. In nucleotides, the CDR3 is TGTGCCAGCAGTTTTGGGACTAGTGTTCGCGAGCAGTACGTC. This translates into CASSFGTSVREQYV.